The present entry profiles one T cell receptor beta chain with its context. Its specificity is not known. With V trimmed by 5 bases and J by 1 base, 5 bases remained unmatched. Germline V gene data show CDR1 as SNHLY and CDR2 as FYNNEI. The CDR3 has 15 amino acids. Data came from immunoSEQ multiplex PCR; TCRdb stores just in-frame clones and leaves some out. The sample lists about 25,000 clones, 75% to 90% occurring once. The sample is drawn from a study of PD-1 blockade in classical Hodgkin lymphoma. Overall study results and limits: The origin of the repertoire differences remains undefined, with disease activity or prior therapy as possible causes. While CD8+ TCR diversity did not rise significantly by C4D1, CD4+ TCR diversity did.

The time point is: cycle 4 day 1 (C4D1), after more than five weeks of nivolumab. Each and every patient relapsed after autologous stem cell transplantation, and patients got differing brentuximab vedotin exposure. The CD4+ T cells used were purified from thawed PBMCs through magnetic negative selection. Classifying best responses yielded complete response, partial response or progressive disease. V usage is TRBV2 and J usage is TRBJ2-3; TRBD1 matches at 8 bases. Specimen: CD4+ T cells from blood, collected before the fourth cycle of nivolumab. The TCR was taken from a human donor with classical Hodgkin lymphoma. For the CDR3, the DNA is TGTGCCAGCAGTACCCAGGGGGCAGGCACAGATACGCAGTATTTT. This encodes CASSTQGAGTDTQYF.